The 27 T cell receptor beta chains below were found in one sample sequenced in a study of human thymus T cells. Here immunoSEQ multiplex PCR was the method, and the copy in TCRdb shows in-frame clones only, minus some. Among more than 45,000 clones, approximately 95% were seen once, and the ten largest hold approximately 6%. Sequenced sample: blood. The receptors come from a boy less than two years old with a congenital heart defect but otherwise immunologically healthy.

In DNA, the CDR3 is TGTGCCAGCAGCCAAGAAAGGACTAGCTCCTACGAGCAGTACTTC. Encoded protein: CASSQERTSSYEQYF. This chain connects TRBV14 to TRBJ2-7, with 7 bases matching TRBD2. Germline loops: CDR1 SGHDN, CDR2 FVKESK. V was pared by 0 bases and J by 0 bases, with 2 bases of the junction left unmatched. The length of the CDR3 is 15 residues.

The CDR3 bases are TGCGCCAGCAGCCCCGGGACTAGCGGGAGGCTCCGTGAGAAAAACATTCAGTACTTC. Protein: CASSPGTSGRLREKNIQYF. The chain joins TRBV4-1 to TRBJ2-4; 15 bases line up with TRBD2. V lost 4 bases and J lost 4; bases outside the gene matches: 11. The germline V gene has CDR1 MGHRA and CDR2 YSYEKL. The CDR3 covers 19 residues.

The chain joins TRBV2 to TRBJ2-2; D perhaps matches TRBD1 (6 bases). This CDR3 comprises 17 residues. Trimming shortened V by 5 bases and J by 3 bases, and 19 bases separated the two germline ends. Germline V lookup: CDR1 SNHLY, CDR2 FYNNEI. The CDR3 loop is CASSTHREFRDTGELFF. The CDR3 region has the DNA TGTGCCAGCAGTACCCACAGGGAATTCAGAGACACCGGGGAGCTGTTTTTT.

V is TRBV7-2 and J is TRBJ2-7; the D is unclear. V dropped 0 bases and J dropped 1 base, with 4 bases sitting between them. The CDR3 has 13 residues. From germline, CDR1 is SGHTA and CDR2 FQGNSA. This CDR3 reads CASSLAGSYEQYF. The CDR3 region has the DNA TGTGCCAGCAGCTTAGCGGGGTCCTACGAGCAGTACTTC. Full variable domain (missing parts from reference TRBV7-2 and TRBJ2-7): GAGVSQSPSNKVTEKGKDVELRCDPISGHTALYWYRQSLGQGLEFLIYFQGNSAPDKSGLPSDRFSAERTGGSVSTLTIQRTQQEDSAVYLCASSLAGSYEQYFGPGTRLTVT.

The chain recombines TRBV27 with TRBJ2-3, with D hard to call. This CDR3 has 15 amino acids. Trimming removed 3 bases from V and 3 bases from J, with 13 bases in between. Germline V gives CDR1 MNHEY, CDR2 SMNVEV (reference sequence). The CDR3 loop is CASSFLPDKTDTQYF. CDR3 sequence (DNA): TGTGCCAGCAGTTTTCTCCCTGATAAAACAGATACGCAGTATTTT.

V and J are TRBV7-2 and TRBJ1-5; 7 nucleotides line up with TRBD1. Germline-derived CDR1 and CDR2 are SGHTA and FQGNSA. This CDR3 comprises 14 residues. V shed 2 bases and J 2 bases; nucleotides not matched to a gene: 0. CDR3 DNA: TGTGCCAGCAGCTTAACAGGGGGCAATCAGCCCCAGCATTTT. As protein: CASSLTGGNQPQHF.

The V and J genes are TRBV21-1 and TRBJ1-5. TRBV21-1 is a recognized pseudogene. CDR3 length: 11 residues. CDR3 bases: TGTGCCAGCAGCAAAGGTCAGCCCCAGCATTTT. This codes for CASSKGQPQHF.

V usage is TRBV19 and J usage is TRBJ1-2; D might be TRBD1 (5 bases). CDR3 length: 16 amino acids. Germline lookup yields CDR1 LNHDA and CDR2 SQIVND (reference sequence). V gave up 3 bases and J gave up 4 bases, with 18 bases separating them. As DNA, the CDR3 is TGTGCCAGTAGTATCTTCCTTTTCAGGGAAGGCTATGGCTACACCTTC. It is translated as CASSIFLFREGYGYTF.

The chain has TRBV2 and TRBJ2-7; D not resolved. Trimming took 8 bases from V and 3 from J, leaving 5 bases between them. CDR1 SNHLY and CDR2 FYNNEI come from the germline V gene. The CDR3 is 10 amino acids. The CDR3 nucleotides read TGTGCCAGCCGCAACTACGAGCAGTACTTC. This encodes CASRNYEQYF.

CDR3 sequence (DNA): TGTGCCAGCAGCGTAGGGGGGCAGGGCGAGCAGTACTTC. It translates to CASSVGGQGEQYF. The chain couples TRBV9 to TRBJ2-7, with D tentatively TRBD1 (6 bases). The CDR3 is made up of 13 amino acids. V was trimmed by 0 bases and J by 6 bases, leaving 10 bases between them. CDR1 and CDR2 (germline): SGDLS, YYNGEE.

The J gene is TRBJ2-7, the V gene TRBV4-1, with 7 positions matching TRBD1. The germline V gene has CDR1 MGHRA and CDR2 YSYEKL. J gave up 4 bases and V 4 bases, and 10 bases lay outside the gene matches. There are 15 residues in the CDR3. The CDR3 DNA sequence: TGCGCCAGCAGCCTCGGAGGACAGGTAGAGTACGAGCAGTACTTC. Translated, it gives CASSLGGQVEYEQYF.

The chain has TRBV6-1 and TRBJ1-5; D possibly corresponds to TRBD1 (6 bases). There are 15 residues in the CDR3. V shed 1 base and J shed 7 bases, with 14 bases lying between them. Germline CDR1 is MNHNS and CDR2 is SASEGT. CDR3 loop: CASSEGGALGQPQHF. The DNA of the CDR3 is TGTGCCAGCAGTGAAGGGGGGGCGCTTGGGCAGCCCCAGCATTTT.

The chain recombines TRBV9 with TRBJ2-7; 8 positions agree with TRBD1. Germline lookup yields CDR1 SGDLS and CDR2 YYNGEE. This CDR3 has 15 amino acids. V lost 4 bases and J lost 2; bases outside the gene matches: 8. CDR3 protein: CASSHGDRPTYEQYF. The CDR3 bases are TGTGCCAGCAGCCACGGGGACAGGCCAACCTACGAGCAGTACTTC. The variable domain in full, with the rest retrieved from reference TRBV9 and TRBJ2-7, is DSGVTQTPKHLITATGQRVTLRCSPRSGDLSVYWYQQSLDQGLQFLIQYYNGEERAKGNILERFSAQQFPDLHSELNLSSLELGDSALYFCASSHGDRPTYEQYFGPGTRLTVT.

The CDR3 protein is CASSPGQQNEKLFF. The CDR3, as DNA: TGTGCCAGCAGCCCTGGACAGCAGAATGAAAAACTGTTTTTT. The chain is built from TRBV6-1 and TRBJ1-4, with TRBD1 as a possible D gene (6 bases). The CDR3 covers 14 residues. Germline V CDR1 and CDR2: MNHNS, SASEGT. V dropped 6 bases and J dropped 5 bases, with 13 bases sitting between them.

The chain carries TRBV6-6 and TRBJ1-5, with TRBD1 matching 9 bases. Germline V gene sequence: CDR1 MNHNY, CDR2 SVGAGI (reference sequence). The CDR3 is 16 amino acids. The V segment lost 6 bases and the J segment 4 bases; nucleotides outside the gene matches: 10. The CDR3: CASSPPQGAGNQPQHF. DNA for the CDR3: TGTGCCAGCAGCCCGCCACAGGGGGCGGGAAATCAGCCCCAGCATTTT.

This clone was observed once. The chain is built from TRBV29-1 and TRBJ2-3, with TRBD1 identical over 9 bases. V lost 4 bases to trimming and J lost 2 bases; unmatched junction nucleotides: 1. The CDR3 covers 13 residues. Germline loops: CDR1 SQVTM, CDR2 ANQGSEA. The DNA of the CDR3 is TGCAGCGTTGGGACAGGGGCCACAGATACGCAGTATTTT. It specifies CSVGTGATDTQYF.

The rearrangement uses TRBV10-3 and TRBJ2-1; weak D call: TRBD1 (5 bases). Germline-derived CDR1 and CDR2 are ENHRY and SYGVKD. Trimming pared 6 bases from V and 9 bases from J, leaving 9 bases between. The CDR3 runs 11 residues. The CDR3 reads CAIREQGEQFF. CDR3 nucleotides: TGTGCCATCAGGGAGCAGGGTGAGCAGTTCTTC.

This sequence joins TRBV6-5 and TRBJ1-1; tentative D call: TRBD1 (6 bases). The V end lost 0 bases, the J end lost 8 bases, and 7 bases lay between the germline ends. The CDR3 sequence is 12 residues long. Per the germline V gene, CDR1 is MNHEY and CDR2 is SVGAGI. The CDR3 sequence is CASSYSRGEAFF. Here the CDR3 DNA reads TGTGCCAGCAGTTACTCGAGGGGGGAAGCTTTCTTT.

The chain is built from TRBV5-1 and TRBJ2-5; D is undetermined. The V end was cut by 0 bases, the J end by 5 bases, with 11 bases between. In germline, CDR1 is SGHRS, CDR2 YFSETQ. The CDR3 totals 14 residues. The CDR3: CASSLGRTKETQYF. CDR3 DNA: TGCGCCAGCAGCTTGGGTCGGACCAAGGAGACCCAGTACTTC.

The chain uses TRBV7-6 and TRBJ2-1, with TRBD2 matching over 12 bases. The CDR3 totals 19 residues. After removal of 3 bases from V and 8 bases from J, the junction contained 17 bases not matched to a gene. Germline V CDR1 and CDR2: SGHVS, FNYEAQ. CDR3 loop: CASSFRKLAGGPGRDEQFF. In nucleotides, the CDR3 is TGTGCCAGCAGCTTCCGCAAACTAGCGGGAGGTCCGGGAAGAGATGAGCAGTTCTTC.

The chain carries TRBV5-1 and TRBJ2-5, with 10 bases that match TRBD1. The V segment lost 2 bases and the J segment 4 bases; nucleotides outside the gene matches: 11. This CDR3 spans 17 amino acids. Germline-derived CDR1 and CDR2 are SGHRS and YFSETQ. CDR3 amino acids: CASSFNLGTGDLETQYF. In DNA, the CDR3 is TGCGCCAGCAGCTTCAACCTAGGGACAGGGGATTTAGAGACCCAGTACTTC.

The chain carries TRBV19 and TRBJ1-4; 8 bases are a match to TRBD1. The V segment lost 3 bases and the J segment 5 bases; nucleotides outside the gene matches: 2. The CDR3 covers 14 residues. Germline values: CDR1 LNHDA, CDR2 SQIVND (reference sequence). CDR3 protein: CASSIDRGNEKLFF. In DNA, the CDR3 is TGTGCCAGTAGTATTGACAGGGGAAATGAAAAACTGTTTTTT.

J is TRBJ2-5 and V is TRBV7-2; TRBD2 matches 11 bases. Germline CDR1 and CDR2: SGHTA and FQGNSA. The CDR3 is made up of 16 amino acids. The J segment lost 9 bases and the V segment lost 5 bases, leaving 14 bases of the junction unmatched. The DNA for the CDR3 is TGTGCCAGCAGCCCGAACCTAGCGGGGGGTGGGAGGGCCCAGTACTTC. This gives the protein CASSPNLAGGGRAQYF. The variable domain in full, completed from reference TRBV7-2 and TRBJ2-5, reads GAGVSQSPSNKVTEKGKDVELRCDPISGHTALYWYRQSLGQGLEFLIYFQGNSAPDKSGLPSDRFSAERTGGSVSTLTIQRTQQEDSAVYLCASSPNLAGGGRAQYFGPGTRLLVL.

V and J are TRBV6-1 and TRBJ1-5; D gene uncertain. CDR1 and CDR2 (germline): MNHNS, SASEGT. The CDR3 is made up of 15 amino acids. V was cut by 3 bases and J by 2 bases, with 11 bases left in between. The CDR3 is CASSDRKSGNQPQHF. The CDR3 region has the DNA TGTGCCAGCAGTGACCGTAAGTCAGGCAATCAGCCCCAGCATTTT.

The V call is TRBV28, the J call TRBJ2-3; no reliable D call. V was clipped by 5 bases and J by 1 base, with 10 bases between them. CDR3 size: 14 residues. CDR1 is MDHEN, CDR2 SYDVKM, per germline. The CDR3 DNA is TGTGCCAGCAGTATCCTAAGGGGCACAGATACGCAGTATTTT. This sequence encodes CASSILRGTDTQYF.

V is TRBV4-1 and J is TRBJ2-5, with 10 bases identical to TRBD2. Germline trimming cut 0 bases from V and 2 bases from J; bases unmatched to any gene: 6. This CDR3 contains 17 residues. Germline V gene lookup returns CDR1 MGHRA and CDR2 YSYEKL. CDR3 sequence: CASSQDISGRAQETQYF. The CDR3 DNA sequence: TGCGCCAGCAGCCAAGATATAAGCGGGAGGGCTCAAGAGACCCAGTACTTC.

The chain links TRBV28 to TRBJ1-2, with D possibly TRBD1 on 5 matching bases. The CDR3 totals 12 residues. V was pared by 7 bases and J by 8 bases, with 14 bases between. The germline V gene has CDR1 MDHEN and CDR2 SYDVKM. CDR3 loop: CASNRVGEGYTF. The DNA of the CDR3 is TGTGCCAGCAATCGTGTGGGGGAAGGCTACACCTTC.